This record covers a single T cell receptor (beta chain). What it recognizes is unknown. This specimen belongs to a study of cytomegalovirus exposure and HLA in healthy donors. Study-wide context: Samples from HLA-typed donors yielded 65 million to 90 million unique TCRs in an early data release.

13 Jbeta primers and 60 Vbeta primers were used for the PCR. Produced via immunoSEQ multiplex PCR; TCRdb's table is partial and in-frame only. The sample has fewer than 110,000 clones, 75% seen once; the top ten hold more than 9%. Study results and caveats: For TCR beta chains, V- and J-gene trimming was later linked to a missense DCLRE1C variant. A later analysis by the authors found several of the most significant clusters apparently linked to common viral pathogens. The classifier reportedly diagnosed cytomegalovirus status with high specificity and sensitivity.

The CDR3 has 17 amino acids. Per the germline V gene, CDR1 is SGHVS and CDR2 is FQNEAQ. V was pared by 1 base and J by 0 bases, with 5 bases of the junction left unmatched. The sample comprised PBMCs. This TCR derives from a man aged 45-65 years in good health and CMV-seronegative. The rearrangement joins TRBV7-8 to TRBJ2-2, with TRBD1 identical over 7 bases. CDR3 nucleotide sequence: TGTGCCAGCAGCTTAGAGCCGAGGGGGCCGAACACCGGGGAGCTGTTTTTT. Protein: CASSLEPRGPNTGELFF. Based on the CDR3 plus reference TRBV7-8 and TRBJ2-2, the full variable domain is GAGVSQSPRYKVAKRGQDVALRCDPISGHVSLFWYQQALGQGPEFLTYFQNEAQLDKSGLPSDRFFAERPEGSVSTLKIQRTQQEDSAVYLCASSLEPRGPNTGELFFGEGSRLTVL.